These T cell receptor beta chains were read from a single sample in a study of lymphopenia after photon versus proton radiotherapy. Clones were read by immunoSEQ multiplex PCR, and TCRdb kept only the in-frame ones, dropping some. The sample includes some 30,000 clones, approximately 95% of them seen just once. The material sequenced was peripheral blood, taken from a patient treated with photon-based radiotherapy. Every receptor here comes from a woman between 45 and 60 years old with cholangiocarcinoma. The CDR3 runs from the conserved cysteine through the conserved F or W. D genes are given only for firm matches. Size is stated for part of the rows, as once, few or many counts, or as a class when the clone is expanded.

J gene,V gene,clone size,D gene,CDR3 DNA,CDR3 protein
TRBJ2-7,TRBV18,once,TRBD1,TGTGCCAGCGGGACAGACGTTGTCGGCGAGCAGTACTTC,CASGTDVVGEQYF
TRBJ2-7,TRBV7-9,.,TRBD1,TGTGCCAGCAGCGAGTGGACAGGGGGTTACGAGCAGTACTTC,CASSEWTGGYEQYF
TRBJ1-4,TRBV19,.,.,TGTGCCAGTAGTAGTGAGCCACTTAATGAAAAACTGTTTTTT,CASSSEPLNEKLFF
TRBJ2-5,TRBV7-2,.,TRBD1,TGTGCCAGCAGCTCAGGGGGTTTGGAGACCCAGTACTTC,CASSSGGLETQYF
TRBJ1-4,TRBV7-2,.,TRBD1,TGTGCCAGCAGGCAAACCGGGACAGGGGTGAATGAAAAACTGTTTTTT,CASRQTGTGVNEKLFF
TRBJ1-6,TRBV7-8,.,.,TGTGCCAGCAGCTTAACCCGACTGGAGAATTCACCCCTCCACTTT,CASSLTRLENSPLHF
TRBJ2-1,TRBV5-1,.,.,TGCGCCAGCAGCTTGTCCGCGGGGAATGAGCAGTTCTTC,CASSLSAGNEQFF
TRBJ1-1,TRBV10-3,.,.,TGTGCCTCGACACCACAGCGAGGGGTCACTGAAGCTTTCTTT,CASTPQRGVTEAFF
TRBJ1-1,TRBV4-3,once,.,TGCGCCAGCAGCCAAGAAACGGGGGGTGAAGCTTTCTTT,CASSQETGGEAFF
TRBJ1-2,TRBV6-1,.,.,TGTGCCAGCAGTGAAGCTGGGGCCGCGGTACATGGCTACACCTTC,CASSEAGAAVHGYTF
TRBJ1-1,TRBV11-2,.,TRBD1,TGTGCCAGCAGCTTGGGGGAGGGGGCTCGAGCTTTCTTT,CASSLGEGARAFF
TRBJ1-2,TRBV5-8,once,.,TGTGCCAGCAGCTTCCAAGGAGGATTTAGCTATGGCTACACCTTC,CASSFQGGFSYGYTF
TRBJ1-2,TRBV5-8,.,TRBD1,TGTGCCAGCAGCTTTGATGGGACAGGGGACTATGGCTACACCTTC,CASSFDGTGDYGYTF
TRBJ1-2,TRBV2,.,TRBD1,TGTGCCAGCAGTTCACAGGGGGCGGCGAGCTATGGCTACACCTTC,CASSSQGAASYGYTF
TRBJ2-1,TRBV21-1,.,.,TGTGCCAGCAGCCCAGGGAATGAGCAGTTCTTC,CASSPGNEQFF
TRBJ1-2,TRBV19,.,.,TGTGCCAGTAGTTCCCCGCAAGGGTACGGCTACACCTTC,CASSSPQGYGYTF
TRBJ1-1,TRBV7-8,.,.,TGTGCCAGCAGCTTAGGGCAGCACGGGGCTTTCTTT,CASSLGQHGAFF
TRBJ1-4,TRBV29-1,.,.,TGCAGCGTCCAAGGCGGGGACAACTCAAAGGCAACTAATGAAAAACTGTTTTTT,CSVQGGDNSKATNEKLFF